This T cell receptor beta chain was found in a study of T cell responses to AZD1222 COVID-19 vaccine (dated by TCRdb to 2020 to 2023). Background for the entire study: Because spike-specific TCR depth and breadth did not differ between the two schedules, AZD1222 recipients who got a second dose at roughly 4 weeks were pooled with those who got a second dose at roughly 12 weeks. Trial participants were enrolled into age subgroups of 18-55, 56-69 and 70-plus years, which contained about 150, 27 and 61 TCR-sequenced participants, respectively. A total of roughly 240 trial participants underwent TCR sequencing, of whom around 200 received two doses of AZD1222 and around 26 received two doses of the MenACWY control vaccine. Beyond this particular receptor, the publication reports: Participants were mostly white British, with more females than males. The authors suggested clonal diversity may have been underestimated. Conclusions about previously exposed vaccinees were limited because only six AZD1222 recipients were SARS-CoV-2 seropositive at baseline. Reportedly, close to half of the unique spike-specific TCRs recognized epitopes lying outside the regions that are mutated in the B.1.351 and B.1.1.7 variants. The 56-69-year group was small, and its depth increase did not reach significance, likely because of low power. A significant rise in spike-specific TCR breadth and depth was observed after two AZD1222 doses relative to day 0 and relative to MenACWY recipients. Vaccine-associated CD4 TCRs spanned the whole spike protein, with dominant responses in regions 160-218 and 743-854. Because no day 14 peak-response samples were available, the repertoires could be characterized only after the peak T cell response.

Based on the germline V gene, the CDR1 and CDR2 sequences are SGHRS and YFSETQ. Taken from cysteine to phenylalanine, the CDR3 has 15 residues. Of the read, only the CDR3 DNA is kept; its 45 bases are in frame from base 1. V is shortened by 0 bases, J by 10 bases, and the region joining them spans 14 bases. Points on this clone: Its antigen remains unidentified. Base qualities are not at hand, and no much larger clone is one base apart.

Taken with the paper, the label for time point translates to: baseline before first vaccination. The vaccinee samples were drawn from two UK trials, COV001 and COV002, one of which was a single-blind randomized controlled phase 2/3 trial testing AZD1222 (ChAdOx1 nCoV-19) in healthy adults. For TCRbeta chain sequencing, PBMC samples from trial participants were taken at day 0 and at day 28 after the second dose. The CDR3 regions of human TCRbeta chains were analyzed by immunosequencing. As for the original processing: Repertoire TCRs were matched against a reference library of SARS-CoV-2-specific TCRs generated with the MIRA antigen-specificity platform. Breadth was defined as the fraction of unique TCRs that were SARS-CoV-2-associated. Depth was defined as the fraction of total T cells that were SARS-CoV-2-associated. Using the MIRA data, every spike-specific TCR was mapped to the spike region that the TCR reacted to and assigned to either a CD4 or a CD8 class. Log10-transformed breadth and depth values were compared by one-way ANOVA with Sidak's multiple comparisons tests. TCRdb limited this immuneACCESS table to in-frame rearrangements with V and J called. A share of clones is missing; checked studies link under half to unresolved V genes, and the rest is unexplained. D and trimming come from the DNA, and the V and J calls and clone size come from that table. The sample data list approximately 160,000 clones, and over 75% of these were observed just once. The ten largest account for more than 1.3% of the sample.

Sequenced here: peripheral blood, sampled on day 0 of AZD1222 vaccination. The TCR originated in an adult in good health. The chain is made from TRBV5-1 and TRBJ1-6; the D gene assignment is ambiguous. The CDR3 loop reads CASSLVSQAESPLHF. The nucleotide sequence reads as follows: TGCGCCAGCAGCTTGGTTTCCCAGGCAGAATCACCCCTCCACTTT.